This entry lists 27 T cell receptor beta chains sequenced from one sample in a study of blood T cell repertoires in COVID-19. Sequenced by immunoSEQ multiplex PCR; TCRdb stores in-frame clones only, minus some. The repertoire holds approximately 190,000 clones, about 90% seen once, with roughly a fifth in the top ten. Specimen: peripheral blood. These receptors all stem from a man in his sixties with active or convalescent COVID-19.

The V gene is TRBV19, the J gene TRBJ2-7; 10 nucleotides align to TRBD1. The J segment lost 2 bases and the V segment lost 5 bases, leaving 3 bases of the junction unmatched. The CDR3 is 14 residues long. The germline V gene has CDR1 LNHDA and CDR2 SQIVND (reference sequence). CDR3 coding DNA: TGTGCCAGTAGTGTAGGACAGGGGGCCTACGAGCAGTACTTC. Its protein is CASSVGQGAYEQYF.

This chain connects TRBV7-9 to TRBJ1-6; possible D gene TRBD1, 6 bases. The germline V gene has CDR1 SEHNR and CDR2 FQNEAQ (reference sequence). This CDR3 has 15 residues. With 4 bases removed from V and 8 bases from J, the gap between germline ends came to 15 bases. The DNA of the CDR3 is TGTGCCAGCAGCTATTTCGGACAGCGAGATTCACCCCTCCACTTT. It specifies CASSYFGQRDSPLHF.

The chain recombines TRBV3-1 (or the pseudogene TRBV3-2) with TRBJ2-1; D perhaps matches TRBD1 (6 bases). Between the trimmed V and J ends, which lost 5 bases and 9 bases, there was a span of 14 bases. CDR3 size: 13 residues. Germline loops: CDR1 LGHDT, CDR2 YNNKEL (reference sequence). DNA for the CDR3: TGTGCCAGCAGCGCGAGACAGGTCGGTGAGCAGTTCTTC. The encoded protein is CASSARQVGEQFF.

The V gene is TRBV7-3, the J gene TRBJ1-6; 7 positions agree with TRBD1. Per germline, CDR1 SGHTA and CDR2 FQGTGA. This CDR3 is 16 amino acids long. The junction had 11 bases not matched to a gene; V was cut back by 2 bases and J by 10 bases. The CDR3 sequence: CASSLGGGPYGSPLHF. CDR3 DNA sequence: TGTGCCAGCAGCTTAGGAGGGGGCCCCTATGGCTCACCCCTCCACTTT.

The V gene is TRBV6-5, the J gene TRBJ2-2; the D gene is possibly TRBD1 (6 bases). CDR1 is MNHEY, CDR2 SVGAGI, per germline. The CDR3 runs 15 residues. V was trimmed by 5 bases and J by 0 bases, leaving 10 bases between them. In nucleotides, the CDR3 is TGTGCCAGCAGTCGACAGGTTCCGAACACCGGGGAGCTGTTTTTT. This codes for CASSRQVPNTGELFF.

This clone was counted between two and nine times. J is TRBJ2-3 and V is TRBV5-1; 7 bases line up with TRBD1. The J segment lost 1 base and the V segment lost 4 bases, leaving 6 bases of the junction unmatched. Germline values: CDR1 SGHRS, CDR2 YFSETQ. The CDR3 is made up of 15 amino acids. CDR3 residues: CASSTSGTGTDTQYF. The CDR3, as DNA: TGCGCCAGCAGCACATCCGGGACAGGCACAGATACGCAGTATTTT.

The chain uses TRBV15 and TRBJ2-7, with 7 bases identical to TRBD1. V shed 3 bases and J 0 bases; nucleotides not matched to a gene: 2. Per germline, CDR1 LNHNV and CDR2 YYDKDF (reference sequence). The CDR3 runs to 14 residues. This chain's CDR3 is CATSRDRISYEQYF. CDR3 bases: TGTGCCACCAGCAGGGACAGGATCTCCTACGAGCAGTACTTC.

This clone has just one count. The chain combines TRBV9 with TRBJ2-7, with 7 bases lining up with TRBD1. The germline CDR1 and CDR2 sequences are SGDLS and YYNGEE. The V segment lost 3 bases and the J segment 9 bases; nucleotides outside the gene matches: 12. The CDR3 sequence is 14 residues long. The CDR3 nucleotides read TGTGCCAGCAGCGCAGGGGACAGCACCACACCGCAGTACTTC. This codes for CASSAGDSTTPQYF.

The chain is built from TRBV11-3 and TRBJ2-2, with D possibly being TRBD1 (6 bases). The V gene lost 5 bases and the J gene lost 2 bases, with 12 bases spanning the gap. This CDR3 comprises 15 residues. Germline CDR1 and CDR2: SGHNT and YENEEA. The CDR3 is CASSLGQGNTGELFF. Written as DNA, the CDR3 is TGTGCCAGCAGCCTGGGACAAGGAAACACCGGGGAGCTGTTTTTT.

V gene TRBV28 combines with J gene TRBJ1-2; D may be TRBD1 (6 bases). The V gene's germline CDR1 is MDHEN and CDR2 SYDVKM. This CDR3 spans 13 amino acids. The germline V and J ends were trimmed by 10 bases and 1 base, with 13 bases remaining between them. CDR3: CATGQSFNYGYTF. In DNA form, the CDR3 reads TGTGCCACCGGACAGTCGTTTAACTATGGCTACACCTTC.

The CDR3 is CASSVGTGALSYNEQFF. For the CDR3, the DNA is TGTGCCAGCAGCGTGGGGACAGGGGCCTTGTCCTACAATGAGCAGTTCTTC. The chain recombines TRBV2 with TRBJ2-1, with 10 bases identical to TRBD1. The CDR3 extends over 17 amino acids. V was pared by 6 bases and J by 1 base, with 9 bases of the junction left unmatched. The germline V gene encodes CDR1 SNHLY and CDR2 FYNNEI.

CDR3 region: CASSSIGAGSYEQYF. In DNA form, the CDR3 reads TGTGCCAGTAGTTCGATAGGGGCCGGCTCCTACGAGCAGTACTTC. The V gene is TRBV19, the J gene TRBJ2-7, with D possibly TRBD1 on 5 matching bases. The CDR3 has 15 amino acids. V gave up 5 bases and J gave up 0 bases, with 14 bases separating them. Germline V gives CDR1 LNHDA, CDR2 SQIVND (reference sequence).

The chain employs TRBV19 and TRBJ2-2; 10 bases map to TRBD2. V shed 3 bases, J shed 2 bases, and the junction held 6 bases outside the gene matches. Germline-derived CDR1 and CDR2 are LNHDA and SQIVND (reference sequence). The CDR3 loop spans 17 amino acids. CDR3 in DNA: TGTGCCAGTAGTATGGTAGAGCGGGGGGGCAACACCGGGGAGCTGTTTTTT. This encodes CASSMVERGGNTGELFF.

CDR3 nucleotide sequence: TGTGCCAGCAGCGAGGGACAGGGAAGTTATGGCTACACCTTC. It codes for CASSEGQGSYGYTF. The chain employs TRBV28 and TRBJ1-2; the match to TRBD1 covers 9 bases. The CDR3 consists of 14 residues. In germline, CDR1 is MDHEN, CDR2 SYDVKM. V trimming: 6 bases; J trimming: 5 bases; junction bases outside the gene matches: 7.

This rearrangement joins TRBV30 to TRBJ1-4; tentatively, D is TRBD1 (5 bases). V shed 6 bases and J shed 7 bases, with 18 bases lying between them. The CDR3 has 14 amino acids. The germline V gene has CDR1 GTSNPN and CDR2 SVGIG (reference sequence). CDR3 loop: CACLGGSTVEKLFF. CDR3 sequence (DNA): TGTGCCTGCCTGGGGGGGAGTACGGTTGAAAAACTGTTTTTT.

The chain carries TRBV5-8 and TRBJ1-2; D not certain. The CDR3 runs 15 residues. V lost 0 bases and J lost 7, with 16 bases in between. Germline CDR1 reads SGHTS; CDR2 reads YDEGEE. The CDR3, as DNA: TGTGCCAGCAGCTTGGAGGCCTCCGGGAACATTGGCTACACCTTC. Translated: CASSLEASGNIGYTF.

CDR3 bases: TGTGCCTGGAGTCAGACCGGGACAGGGGCTTACTCTGGAAACACCATATATTTT. Protein: CAWSQTGTGAYSGNTIYF. The chain is built from TRBV30 and TRBJ1-3, with TRBD1 identical over 10 bases. V lost 2 bases and J lost 0; bases outside the gene matches: 10. Germline CDR1 reads GTSNPN; CDR2 reads SVGIG (reference sequence). The CDR3 is made up of 18 amino acids.

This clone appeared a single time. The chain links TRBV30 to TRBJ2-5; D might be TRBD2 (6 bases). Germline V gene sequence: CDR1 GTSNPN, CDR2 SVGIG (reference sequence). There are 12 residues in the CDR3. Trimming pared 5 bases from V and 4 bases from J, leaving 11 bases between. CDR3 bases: TGTGCCTGGGGGACTCGGCGAGAGACCCAGTACTTC. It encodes CAWGTRRETQYF. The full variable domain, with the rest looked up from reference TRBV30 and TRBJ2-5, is SQTIHQWPATLVQPVGSPLSLECTVEGTSNPNLYWYRQAAGRGLQLLFYSVGIGQISSEVPQNLSASRPQDRQFILSSKKLLLSDSGFYLCAWGTRRETQYFGPGTRLLVL.

The CDR3 region is CASSWRGITEAFF. CDR3 DNA sequence: TGTGCCAGCAGTTGGCGGGGAATAACTGAAGCTTTCTTT. This chain uses TRBV6-5 with TRBJ1-1, with unresolved D. Germline CDR1 and CDR2: MNHEY and SVGAGI. This CDR3 region has 13 residues. Trimming removed 4 bases at V and 5 bases at J, with 11 bases between.

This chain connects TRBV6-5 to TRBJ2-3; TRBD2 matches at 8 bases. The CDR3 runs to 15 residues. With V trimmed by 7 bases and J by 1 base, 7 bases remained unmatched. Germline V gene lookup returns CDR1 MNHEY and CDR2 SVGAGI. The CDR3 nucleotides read TGTGCCAGCACCCTAGGGGGACTAGGCACAGATACGCAGTATTTT. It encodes CASTLGGLGTDTQYF.

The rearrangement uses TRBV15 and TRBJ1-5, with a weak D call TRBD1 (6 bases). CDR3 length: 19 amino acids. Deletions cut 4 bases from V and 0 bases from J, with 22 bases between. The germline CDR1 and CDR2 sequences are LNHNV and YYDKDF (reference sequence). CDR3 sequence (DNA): TGTGCCACCAGCAAATTGGGGGCTGGTCAAATTTATAGCAATCAGCCCCAGCATTTT. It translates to CATSKLGAGQIYSNQPQHF.

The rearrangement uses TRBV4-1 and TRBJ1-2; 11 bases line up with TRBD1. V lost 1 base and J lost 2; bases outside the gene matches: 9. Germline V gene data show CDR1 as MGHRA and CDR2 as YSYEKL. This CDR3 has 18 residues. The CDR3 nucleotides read TGCGCCAGCAGCCAAGGCCTCCCCGGACAGGGGGCGAACTATGGCTACACCTTC. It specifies CASSQGLPGQGANYGYTF.

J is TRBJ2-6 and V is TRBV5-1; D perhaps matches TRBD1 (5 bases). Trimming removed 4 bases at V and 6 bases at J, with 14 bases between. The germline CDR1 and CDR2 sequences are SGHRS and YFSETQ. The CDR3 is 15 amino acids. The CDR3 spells CASSVQDPVANVLTF. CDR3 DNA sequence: TGCGCCAGCAGCGTACAGGACCCTGTGGCCAACGTCCTGACTTTC.

The CDR3, as DNA: TGTGCCAGCAGCGTAGGACAGTTGAACACTGAAGCTTTCTTT. Encoded protein: CASSVGQLNTEAFF. The chain uses TRBV7-2 and TRBJ1-1; D possibly corresponds to TRBD1 (6 bases). Germline assignment: CDR1 SGHTA and CDR2 FQGNSA. The CDR3 is 14 residues long. V lost 5 bases to trimming and J lost 0 bases, with 10 bases between them.

The CDR3 nucleotides are TGTGCCAGCAGCTTACTAACAGTCTCCTACGAGCAGTACTTC. Protein product: CASSLLTVSYEQYF. The J gene is TRBJ2-7, the V gene TRBV7-3; D unresolved. This CDR3 has 14 residues. Trimming took 2 bases from V and 0 from J, leaving 8 bases between them. Germline lookup yields CDR1 SGHTA and CDR2 FQGTGA.

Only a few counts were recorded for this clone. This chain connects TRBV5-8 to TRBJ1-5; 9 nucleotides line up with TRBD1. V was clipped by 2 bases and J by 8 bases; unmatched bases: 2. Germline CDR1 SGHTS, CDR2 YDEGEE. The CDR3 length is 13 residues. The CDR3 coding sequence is TGTGCCAGCAGCTTATGGACAGGGGAGCCCCAGCATTTT. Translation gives CASSLWTGEPQHF.

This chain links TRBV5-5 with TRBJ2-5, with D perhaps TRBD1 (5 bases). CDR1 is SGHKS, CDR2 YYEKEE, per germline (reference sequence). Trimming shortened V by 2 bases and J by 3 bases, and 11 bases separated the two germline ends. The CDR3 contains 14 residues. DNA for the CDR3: TGTGCCAGCAGCTTCTTCGCAGGGAAAGAGACCCAGTACTTC. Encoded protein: CASSFFAGKETQYF.